The 32 T cell receptor beta chains in this list originate from one sample, sequenced in a study of CXCR3-negative and CXCR3-positive naive CD8 T cells. Notes on the study in general: The TRB CDR3s that CXCR3-positive naive cells carried were more hydrophobic than those of CXCR3-negative naive cells.

The antigens of these receptors remain unknown. UMI-tagged TRB cDNA libraries were built via 5' RACE. TCRdb reprocessed the 5' RACE reads; each CDR3 protein has one entry and no DNA is given. The sample table sets out some 110,000 distinct CDR3 sequences. The specimen was naive CXCR3+ CD8+ T cells from blood. Specified subset: CD45RO-CCR7+CD27+CD95- naive CD8+ T cells expressing CXCR3 (TNR3+). The source is a human donor in good health. Some clones in this sample may be carry-over from other donors' samples.

The V gene is TRBV5-6, the J gene TRBJ2-1; no DNA is available, so the TRBD2 call from TCRdb remains unchecked. This CDR3 comprises 18 residues. CDR1 SGHDT and CDR2 YYEEEE come from the germline V gene. The CDR3: CASSPLEGGPSPGDEQFF.

This rearrangement joins TRBV6-2 or TRBV6-3 to TRBJ2-3; checking the TCRdb D call of TRBD1 is not possible without DNA. Germline CDR1 and CDR2: MNHEY and SVGEGT. The CDR3 has 18 amino acids. The CDR3 sequence: CASSDPPGALNSTDTQYF.

The chain links TRBV18 to TRBJ2-2. CDR1 is KGHSH, CDR2 LQKENI, per germline. The CDR3 covers 15 residues. CDR3 region: CASSPLETGTGELFF. Together with reference TRBV18 and TRBJ2-2, the CDR3 gives the full variable domain: NAGVMQNPRHLVRRRGQEARLRCSPMKGHSHVYWYRQLPEEGLKFMVYLQKENIIDESGMPKERFSAEFPKEGPSILRIQQVVRGDSAAYFCASSPLETGTGELFFGEGSRLTVL.

The V call is TRBV9, the J call TRBJ2-1; the TCRdb call, TRBD1, lacks DNA for checking. This CDR3 spans 17 amino acids. CDR1 SGDLS and CDR2 YYNGEE come from the germline V gene. CDR3 region: CASSVDIRAGIYNEQFF. Using reference TRBV9 and TRBJ2-1 for the parts outside the CDR3, the full variable domain is DSGVTQTPKHLITATGQRVTLRCSPRSGDLSVYWYQQSLDQGLQFLIQYYNGEERAKGNILERFSAQQFPDLHSELNLSSLELGDSALYFCASSVDIRAGIYNEQFFGPGTRLTVL.

The chain combines TRBV5-5 with TRBJ2-7; TCRdb names TRBD1, which stays unverified in the absence of DNA. The V gene's germline CDR1 is SGHKS and CDR2 YYEKEE (reference sequence). CDR3 length: 13 residues. The CDR3 sequence is CASSEGANYEQYF.

V is TRBV20-1 and J is TRBJ2-1; without DNA, the TCRdb call of TRBD1 cannot be checked. Per the germline V gene, CDR1 is DFQATT and CDR2 is SNEGSKA (reference sequence). The CDR3 sequence is 14 residues long. The CDR3 reads CSARGPGPYNEQFF.

This sequence joins TRBV9 and TRBJ2-1; absent DNA, TCRdb's TRBD2 call cannot be checked. The CDR3 is made up of 14 amino acids. The germline V gene has CDR1 SGDLS and CDR2 YYNGEE. The CDR3 loop is CASSERREIDEQFF. Combining the CDR3 with reference TRBV9 and TRBJ2-1 gives the whole variable domain DSGVTQTPKHLITATGQRVTLRCSPRSGDLSVYWYQQSLDQGLQFLIQYYNGEERAKGNILERFSAQQFPDLHSELNLSSLELGDSALYFCASSERREIDEQFFGPGTRLTVL.

The chain carries TRBV6-5 and TRBJ1-1; TCRdb calls TRBD1, which cannot be checked without DNA. Germline V gene lookup returns CDR1 MNHEY and CDR2 SVGAGI. The CDR3 covers 13 residues. The CDR3: CASMRGMNTEAFF.

J is TRBJ2-1 and V is TRBV13; the TRBD2 assignment by TCRdb is unverifiable without DNA. Germline CDR1 and CDR2: PRHDT and FYEKMQ (reference sequence). This CDR3 is built from 17 residues. The CDR3 loop reads CASTLSQAGEVHNEQFF.

The J gene is TRBJ2-1, the V gene TRBV2. This CDR3 comprises 15 residues. Germline V gene lookup returns CDR1 SNHLY and CDR2 FYNNEI. CDR3 loop: CASMPDGSSYNEQFF.

V gene TRBV7-6 combines with J gene TRBJ2-1; the TRBD2 assignment by TCRdb is unverifiable without DNA. The CDR3 is 16 residues long. Per the germline V gene, CDR1 is SGHVS and CDR2 is FNYEAQ. The CDR3 sequence is CASSLAGTSVYNEQFF.

This chain connects TRBV5-1 to TRBJ2-2; TCRdb's D call, TRBD1, is unchecked because there is no DNA. CDR1 is SGHRS, CDR2 YFSETQ, per germline. There are 16 residues in the CDR3. CDR3 in amino acids: CASSFSQGDQTGELFF.

The V gene is TRBV11-1, the J gene TRBJ2-5. The V gene's germline CDR1 is SGHAT and CDR2 FQDESV (reference sequence). The CDR3 runs to 15 residues. CDR3 in amino acids: CASSLDLEDGETQYF.

J is TRBJ2-2 and V is TRBV7-3; without DNA, the TCRdb call of TRBD2 cannot be checked. This CDR3 comprises 16 residues. Germline CDR1 reads SGHTA; CDR2 reads FQGTGA. The CDR3 spells CASSSGLAANTGELFF.

J is TRBJ2-7 and V is TRBV3-1; TCRdb indicates TRBD2, and absent DNA this call remains unverified. Germline CDR1 and CDR2: LGHDT and YNNKEL (reference sequence). CDR3 size: 14 residues. The CDR3 loop reads CASTLSGVSYEQYF.

The rearrangement uses TRBV5-1 and TRBJ2-7. The CDR3 totals 13 residues. From germline, CDR1 is SGHRS and CDR2 YFSETQ. The CDR3 loop is CASSLLGPYEQYF.

The chain uses TRBV2 and TRBJ2-1; TCRdb returns TRBD1, unconfirmable since there is no DNA. This CDR3 spans 14 amino acids. Germline V gene data show CDR1 as SNHLY and CDR2 as FYNNEI. CDR3 protein: CASSRDTSYNEQFF.

This chain connects TRBV7-9 to TRBJ1-1. The germline CDR1 and CDR2 sequences are SEHNR and FQNEAQ (reference sequence). CDR3 length: 13 amino acids. This chain's CDR3 is CASSPTPSVGAFF.

The V call is TRBV11-2, the J call TRBJ2-1; TCRdb's D gene call, TRBD2, goes unchecked for lack of DNA. The CDR3 extends over 12 amino acids. Germline values: CDR1 SGHAT, CDR2 FQNNGV. The CDR3: CASSLVRQGQFF.

The chain links TRBV7-9 to TRBJ2-4; TCRdb picks TRBD1, but there is no DNA to check that call. CDR3 length: 14 amino acids. Germline-derived CDR1 and CDR2 are SEHNR and FQNEAQ (reference sequence). CDR3 region: CASSWPGPEAIQYF.

The gene calls are TRBV29-1 and TRBJ1-1; TCRdb selects TRBD1, and the lack of DNA leaves this call unchecked. This CDR3 is built from 14 residues. The germline V gene has CDR1 SQVTM and CDR2 ANQGSEA. CDR3 loop: CSVRTAWMNTEAFF. The full variable domain, its missing parts supplied by reference TRBV29-1 and TRBJ1-1, is SAVISQKPSRDICQRGTSLTIQCQVDSQVTMMFWYRQQPGQSLTLIATANQGSEATYESGFVIDKFPISRPNLTFSTLTVSNMSPEDSSIYLCSVRTAWMNTEAFFGQGTRLTVV.

This chain connects TRBV7-3 to TRBJ2-1. Looked up from germline, CDR1 is SGHTA and CDR2 is FQGTGA. The CDR3 length is 13 residues. The CDR3 protein is CASSLIHSSEQFF.

This sequence joins TRBV7-9 and TRBJ2-7; TCRdb's D call of TRBD1 is untestable without DNA. The CDR3 sequence is 15 residues long. Germline V lookup: CDR1 SEHNR, CDR2 FQNEAQ (reference sequence). The CDR3 sequence: CASSPRAEANHEQYF. Full variable domain (outside the CDR3, taken from reference TRBV7-9 and TRBJ2-7): DTGVSQNPRHKITKRGQNVTFRCDPISEHNRLYWYRQTLGQGPEFLTYFQNEAQLEKSRLLSDRFSAERPKGSFSTLEIQRTEQGDSAMYLCASSPRAEANHEQYFGPGTRLTVT.

This chain joins TRBV7-3 and TRBJ1-1; TCRdb returns TRBD1, unconfirmable since there is no DNA. The CDR3 spans 14 residues. In germline, CDR1 is SGHTA, CDR2 FQGTGA. The CDR3 loop reads CASSLTPGQVEAFF.

The V call is TRBV28, the J call TRBJ2-1; TCRdb's D call of TRBD2 is untestable without DNA. Looked up from germline, CDR1 is MDHEN and CDR2 is SYDVKM. This CDR3 has 15 residues. The CDR3 region is CASSLLGLGYNEQFF.

The chain is built from TRBV7-8 and TRBJ1-5; with no DNA, the TCRdb D assignment of TRBD1 cannot be verified. Germline lookup yields CDR1 SGHVS and CDR2 FQNEAQ. CDR3 size: 16 residues. The chain's CDR3 is CASSSPGGASNQPQHF.

The genes are TRBV29-1 and TRBJ2-7; the TCRdb D gene call, TRBD2, has no DNA to confirm it. The CDR3 covers 12 residues. Germline CDR1 is SQVTM and CDR2 is ANQGSEA. The CDR3 sequence is CSADLGDYEQYF.

The chain employs TRBV6-5 and TRBJ1-5; there is no DNA to check the TCRdb D call of TRBD1. Germline V lookup: CDR1 MNHEY, CDR2 SVGAGI. CDR3 length: 12 residues. CDR3 in amino acids: CASGVSGEPQHF.

The rearrangement links TRBV27 to TRBJ2-1; the TCRdb D gene call, TRBD1, has no DNA to confirm it. CDR1 and CDR2 from the germline V gene are MNHEY and SMNVEV (reference sequence). The CDR3 contains 15 residues. CDR3 protein: CASSPGQLSYNEQFF.

The rearrangement uses TRBV7-9 and TRBJ2-7; the TCRdb D gene call, TRBD2, has no DNA to confirm it. Germline V gene lookup returns CDR1 SEHNR and CDR2 FQNEAQ (reference sequence). This CDR3 contains 15 residues. This chain's CDR3 is CASSPSTAGSYEQYF.

V and J are TRBV7-9 and TRBJ2-7; TCRdb returns TRBD2, unconfirmable since there is no DNA. This CDR3 spans 14 amino acids. CDR1 and CDR2 (germline): SEHNR, FQNEAQ (reference sequence). The CDR3 loop is CASSSTSGIYEQYF.

The rearrangement joins TRBV14 to TRBJ1-1; without DNA, the TCRdb call of TRBD1 cannot be checked. The CDR3 contains 18 residues. Germline CDR1 SGHDN, CDR2 FVKESK. This CDR3 is CASSQESRWRTVNTEAFF.